These 27 T cell receptor beta chains share one sample of origin, sequenced in a study of blood T cell repertoires in COVID-19. Repertoires were generated with immunoSEQ multiplex PCR, while TCRdb's copy carries only in-frame clones and drops some. The top ten hold 0.9% to 1.5% of the sample, which has a few hundred thousand clones, 88% seen once. The material sequenced was PBMCs or T cells enriched from blood (not recorded which). The source of these receptors is a woman aged 18-35 years who had recovered from COVID-19.

V is TRBV5-4 and J is TRBJ1-2, with TRBD1 identical over 9 bases. The germline V gene encodes CDR1 SGHNT and CDR2 YYREEE (reference sequence). CDR3 size: 16 residues. The V gene end was trimmed by 4 bases and the J gene end by 4 bases; junction bases not matched to a gene: 11. CDR3 protein: CASSTSQGAAGYGYTF. CDR3 sequence (DNA): TGTGCCAGCAGCACTTCACAGGGGGCTGCGGGCTATGGCTACACCTTC.

The chain combines TRBV19 with TRBJ2-2; TRBD1 is a possible D gene (5 bases). The V gene lost 3 bases and the J gene lost 4 bases, with 12 bases spanning the gap. Germline CDR1 reads LNHDA; CDR2 reads SQIVND (reference sequence). This CDR3 contains 15 residues. CDR3 DNA sequence: TGTGCCAGTAGTATGAGGCAGGGCGTCACCGGGGAGCTGTTTTTT. It translates to CASSMRQGVTGELFF.

V is TRBV2 and J is TRBJ1-2; D is perhaps TRBD1 (5 bases). Germline CDR1 is SNHLY and CDR2 is FYNNEI. This CDR3 comprises 16 residues. V lost 7 bases, J lost 4 bases, and 22 bases lay in between. CDR3 DNA sequence: TGTGCCAGCACCCATAATCCGGACATGGATTTCTATGGCTACACCTTC. Encoded protein: CASTHNPDMDFYGYTF.

The gene calls are TRBV18 and TRBJ2-7; 7 bases align to TRBD1. From germline, CDR1 is KGHSH and CDR2 LQKENI. The junction had 9 bases not matched to a gene; V was cut back by 2 bases and J by 5 bases. The CDR3 spans 15 residues. The DNA of the CDR3 is TGTGCCAGCTCACCAAACACAGGGGTTCCGAACGAGCAGTACTTC. This sequence encodes CASSPNTGVPNEQYF.

The genes are TRBV3-1 (or the pseudogene TRBV3-2) and TRBJ1-2; no clear D gene. Germline V gives CDR1 LGHDT, CDR2 YNNKEL (reference sequence). The length of the CDR3 is 13 residues. V was clipped by 1 base and J by 4 bases, with 7 bases between them. The CDR3 loop is CASSQGGVYGYTF. As DNA, the CDR3 is TGTGCCAGCAGCCAAGGCGGCGTCTATGGCTACACCTTC.

The rearrangement uses TRBV9 and TRBJ1-3, with 7 bases aligning to TRBD1. The CDR3 length is 15 residues. The ends lost 5 bases at V and 0 bases at J; junction bases unmatched: 5. CDR1 and CDR2 (germline): SGDLS, YYNGEE. CDR3 sequence: CASRGGSSSGNTIYF. CDR3 coding DNA: TGTGCCAGCAGAGGGGGCTCGAGCTCTGGAAACACCATATATTTT.

The rearrangement uses TRBV5-1 and TRBJ1-1; D may be TRBD1 (5 bases). The CDR3 consists of 13 residues. V was trimmed by 4 bases and J by 3 bases, leaving 10 bases between them. The germline V gene has CDR1 SGHRS and CDR2 YFSETQ. CDR3 DNA sequence: TGCGCCAGCAGCCCGGGGGGGTACACTGAAGCTTTCTTT. Its protein product is CASSPGGYTEAFF.

This chain joins TRBV7-9 and TRBJ1-4; D is perhaps TRBD1 (5 bases). The CDR3 length is 16 residues. Trimming took off 3 bases at V and 10 bases at J, with 21 bases between the two ends. The germline V gene encodes CDR1 SEHNR and CDR2 FQNEAQ (reference sequence). This CDR3 reads CASSLDTDSVGGKLFF. The CDR3 coding sequence is TGTGCCAGCAGCTTGGATACAGACAGCGTCGGGGGAAAACTGTTTTTT.

The chain couples TRBV13 to TRBJ2-3; 8 bases line up with TRBD2. The CDR3 totals 16 residues. V lost 5 bases and J lost 5; bases outside the gene matches: 12. Looked up from germline, CDR1 is PRHDT and CDR2 is FYEKMQ (reference sequence). CDR3 region: CASSALTGGAGDTQYF. The CDR3 DNA follows: TGTGCCAGCAGCGCTCTCACCGGGGGGGCAGGAGATACGCAGTATTTT.

The rearrangement uses TRBV3-1 (or the pseudogene TRBV3-2) and TRBJ1-1, with D possibly being TRBD1 (6 bases). Per germline, CDR1 LGHDT and CDR2 YNNKEL (reference sequence). The CDR3 contains 12 residues. V lost 4 bases to trimming and J lost 8 bases, with 11 bases between them. The CDR3 is CASSPGVGEAFF. The CDR3 DNA reads as TGTGCCAGCAGCCCAGGGGTGGGAGAAGCTTTCTTT.

This clone was counted only a few times. The gene calls are TRBV24-1 and TRBJ1-1; D perhaps matches TRBD1 (6 bases). Between the trimmed V and J ends, which lost 11 bases and 5 bases, there was a span of 23 bases. Germline V gives CDR1 KGHDR, CDR2 SFDVKD. The CDR3 is 15 residues long. For the CDR3, the DNA is TGTGCCATCCATGAGCCTCCCGAGGGGGAAACTGAAGCTTTCTTT. Amino acid sequence: CAIHEPPEGETEAFF.

This chain uses TRBV10-3 with TRBJ1-1; 7 nucleotides agree with TRBD1. Germline V gene data show CDR1 as ENHRY and CDR2 as SYGVKD. V lost 7 bases and J lost 2; bases outside the gene matches: 4. The length of the CDR3 is 13 residues. CDR3: CAIKGAGNTEAFF. Here the CDR3 DNA reads TGTGCCATCAAGGGGGCAGGCAACACTGAAGCTTTCTTT.

The rearrangement links TRBV7-8 to TRBJ2-1; the match to TRBD1 covers 7 bases. V trimming: 4 bases; J trimming: 3 bases; junction bases outside the gene matches: 15. The CDR3 runs to 18 residues. Germline-derived CDR1 and CDR2 are SGHVS and FQNEAQ. CDR3: CASSSPLFTGAYYNEQFF. CDR3 coding DNA: TGTGCCAGCAGCTCTCCCCTTTTCACAGGGGCCTACTACAATGAGCAGTTCTTC.

The chain has TRBV14 and TRBJ2-7; 7 bases map to TRBD1. The germline gives CDR1 SGHDN, CDR2 FVKESK. V lost 4 bases and J lost 6; bases outside the gene matches: 9. There are 14 residues in the CDR3. CDR3 protein: CASSLTGTSGEQYF. The CDR3 DNA sequence: TGTGCCAGCAGCCTGACAGGGACCTCCGGCGAGCAGTACTTC.

The chain carries TRBV11-2 and TRBJ2-7, with D unresolved. This CDR3 contains 12 residues. Trimming removed 5 bases at V and 1 base at J, with 6 bases between. Germline values: CDR1 SGHAT, CDR2 FQNNGV. Here the CDR3 reads CASSARSYEQYF. For the CDR3, the DNA is TGTGCCAGCAGCGCGCGGTCCTACGAGCAGTACTTC.

This clone was seen once. The gene calls are TRBV6-2 or TRBV6-3 and TRBJ1-3; 7 bases agree with TRBD1. The germline V gene encodes CDR1 MNHEY and CDR2 SVGEGT. The V and J ends lost 6 bases and 4 bases, in that order; junction bases with no gene match: 9. This CDR3 has 15 residues. The DNA for the CDR3 is TGTGCCAGCAGCCTCGACAGGGCCCGGGGAAACACCATATATTTT. The encoded protein is CASSLDRARGNTIYF.

The gene calls are TRBV7-2 and TRBJ2-3; 10 bases are a match to TRBD1. Germline V gives CDR1 SGHTA, CDR2 FQGNSA. The ends lost 0 bases at V and 3 bases at J; junction bases unmatched: 9. The CDR3 length is 18 residues. The CDR3 nucleotides read TGTGCCAGCAGCTTAGCCAAGGGACAGGGGATGATGACAGATACGCAGTATTTT. Protein: CASSLAKGQGMMTDTQYF.

This chain joins TRBV23-1 and TRBJ2-7, with no clear D. TRBV23-1 is assigned to the ORF class and has an uncertain function. Trimming removed 4 bases from V and 5 bases from J, with 12 bases in between. This CDR3 spans 13 amino acids. The CDR3 region is CASSLRKIHEQYF. The CDR3 DNA is TGCGCCAGCAGTCTGCGGAAGATCCACGAGCAGTACTTC.

The rearrangement uses TRBV28 and TRBJ2-7, with a possible D match to TRBD1 (6 bases). Germline CDR1 is MDHEN and CDR2 is SYDVKM. The CDR3 loop spans 14 amino acids. V lost 5 bases and J 3 bases, leaving 14 bases between the germline ends. CDR3 region: CASSPDRYVYEQYF. The CDR3 coding sequence is TGTGCCAGCAGTCCCGACAGGTATGTCTACGAGCAGTACTTC.

The chain combines TRBV19 with TRBJ1-1; D unresolved. Germline V gene sequence: CDR1 LNHDA, CDR2 SQIVND (reference sequence). The CDR3 is made up of 13 amino acids. The V and J ends lost 1 base and 3 bases respectively, with 6 bases between them. The CDR3 bases are TGTGCCAGTAGTATAGCTACGGACACTGAAGCTTTCTTT. This sequence encodes CASSIATDTEAFF.

This chain links TRBV6-5 with TRBJ1-1; TRBD1 is a possible D gene (5 bases). The length of the CDR3 is 13 residues. Between the trimmed V and J ends, which lost 7 bases and 1 base, there was a span of 10 bases. Germline V CDR1 and CDR2: MNHEY, SVGAGI. The chain's CDR3 is CASTMGGNTEAFF. CDR3 in DNA: TGTGCCAGCACTATGGGGGGGAACACTGAAGCTTTCTTT.

The rearrangement joins TRBV19 to TRBJ2-3; D gene ambiguous. Trimming cost V 5 bases and J 6 bases, with 12 bases left between them. In germline, CDR1 is LNHDA, CDR2 SQIVND (reference sequence). This CDR3 region has 13 residues. CDR3 amino acids: CASSPAAGDTQYF. CDR3 DNA: TGTGCCAGTAGTCCGGCGGCTGGCGATACGCAGTATTTT.

J is TRBJ2-5 and V is TRBV3-1 (or the pseudogene TRBV3-2), with 13 bases matching TRBD2. V dropped 4 bases and J dropped 2; count of bases not matched to a gene: 7. CDR3 length: 17 residues. CDR1 is LGHDT, CDR2 YNNKEL, per germline (reference sequence). CDR3 in amino acids: CASSPLRTSGGQETQYF. CDR3 DNA sequence: TGTGCCAGCAGCCCACTTCGGACTAGCGGGGGTCAAGAGACCCAGTACTTC.

V is TRBV5-1 and J is TRBJ2-7; TRBD1 matches 8 bases. With 4 bases clipped from V and 0 bases from J, the junction kept 15 bases outside the gene matches. CDR3 length equals 18 residues. The V gene's germline CDR1 is SGHRS and CDR2 YFSETQ. The DNA of the CDR3 is TGCGCCAGCAGCATCCTTCCCGGGACAGGCCAACTCTCCTACGAGCAGTACTTC. Protein product: CASSILPGTGQLSYEQYF.

This rearrangement joins TRBV4-1 to TRBJ2-3; 11 nucleotides agree with TRBD2. There are 17 residues in the CDR3. Trimming removed 1 base from V and 3 bases from J; junction bases left unmatched: 6. Germline-derived CDR1 and CDR2 are MGHRA and YSYEKL. The CDR3 region is CASSQGLAGIRTDTQYF. The CDR3 nucleotides read TGCGCCAGCAGCCAAGGACTAGCGGGGATCCGAACAGATACGCAGTATTTT.

The rearrangement links TRBV2 to TRBJ2-5; 7 nucleotides agree with TRBD2. Germline CDR1 reads SNHLY; CDR2 reads FYNNEI. The CDR3 sequence is 15 residues long. V lost 11 bases, J lost 4 bases, and 16 bases stayed unmatched. CDR3 in DNA: TGTGCCGGCACTAGCGCCCAACCGAAAATAGAGACCCAGTACTTC. Protein sequence: CAGTSAQPKIETQYF. The variable domain in full, with the rest retrieved from reference TRBV2 and TRBJ2-5, is EPEVTQTPSHQVTQMGQEVILRCVPISNHLYFYWYRQILGQKVEFLVSFYNNEISEKSEIFDDQFSVERPDGSNFTLKIRSTKLEDSAMYFCAGTSAQPKIETQYFGPGTRLLVL.

The rearrangement uses TRBV6-5 and TRBJ1-4, with 7 nucleotides matching TRBD1. The CDR3 extends over 15 amino acids. Per the germline V gene, CDR1 is MNHEY and CDR2 is SVGAGI. V trimming: 11 bases; J trimming: 4 bases; junction bases outside the gene matches: 13. The CDR3 sequence is CADRVGSRGNEKLFF. The DNA of the CDR3 is TGTGCCGACAGGGTGGGGTCCCGAGGTAATGAAAAACTGTTTTTT.